This TCR beta chain was sequenced during a study of human T cells and chemical hapten exposure. Time point defined: pre-sensitization, week 0. Regarding treatment: therapeutic diphenylcyclopropenone sensitization with weekly scalp DPC. In every case, blood was obtained before the patch test was applied. Extraction yielded total RNA from whole blood (unfractionated). The CDR3 runs to 15 residues. The V and J ends lost 4 bases and 3 bases, in that order; junction bases with no gene match: 6. Germline V CDR1 and CDR2: MDHEN, SYDVKM. TCRdb re-called the RACE reads through MiXCR, storing one row per CDR3 protein. Altogether roughly 380,000 distinct CDR3 sequences are present, approximately 5.1% being singletons, with the ten largest covering about 2.5%. This clonotype has just a few counts.

Specimen: whole blood, collected in connection with sensitization to the hapten diphenylcyclopropenone (DPC). The TCR originated in a woman aged 50 to 60 with alopecia areata. Some clones in this sample may be carry-over from other donors' samples. The V and J genes are TRBV28 and TRBJ2-1; 7 positions agree with TRBD2. The CDR3 DNA reads as TGTGCCAGCAGTTCGTACCGGGAGGACTACAATGAGCAGTTCTTC. Translating gives CASSSYREDYNEQFF.